This is a list of T cell receptor beta chains from one sample in a study of cytomegalovirus exposure and HLA in healthy donors. This table comes from immunoSEQ multiplex PCR, and its TCRdb copy is limited to in-frame clones, with some not included. The sample carries more than 50,000 clones, approximately 71% recorded once. Sequencing was carried out using PBMCs. Receptors were obtained from a man aged 40-49 years in good health and CMV-seropositive. The CDR3 runs from the conserved cysteine through the conserved F or W. The D gene is left open where the match is weak. Size tells how often a clone was seen (once, few, many) or the class of an expanded clone, and some rows leave it out.

V gene: TRBV10-3; clone size: many; J gene: TRBJ1-4; D gene: -; CDR3 protein: CAMRGPTNEKLFF; CDR3 DNA: TGTGCCATGCGGGGGCCAACTAATGAAAAACTGTTTTTT
V gene: TRBV21-1; clone size: once; J gene: TRBJ2-5; D gene: -; CDR3 protein: CASSKRQGNRKTQYF; CDR3 DNA: TGTGCCAGCAGCAAGCGTCAGGGGAATAGAAAGACCCAGTACTTC
V gene: TRBV25-1; clone size: -; J gene: TRBJ2-1; D gene: TRBD1; CDR3 protein: CASSDRTGLNEQFF; CDR3 DNA: TGTGCCAGCAGTGATAGGACAGGGCTCAATGAGCAGTTCTTC
V gene: TRBV6-6; clone size: few; J gene: TRBJ1-1; D gene: -; CDR3 protein: CASQGGTEAFF; CDR3 DNA: TGTGCCAGTCAGGGAGGAACTGAAGCTTTCTTT
V gene: TRBV5-1; clone size: -; J gene: TRBJ2-7; D gene: TRBD1; CDR3 protein: CASSLGSGQAIYEQYF; CDR3 DNA: TGCGCCAGCAGCTTGGGATCGGGACAGGCCATCTACGAGCAGTACTTC
V gene: TRBV18; clone size: few; J gene: TRBJ1-1; D gene: -; CDR3 protein: CASSPMGSKNTEAFF; CDR3 DNA: TGTGCCAGCTCTCCTATGGGGAGTAAGAACACTGAAGCTTTCTTT
V gene: TRBV6-5; clone size: -; J gene: TRBJ1-2; D gene: -; CDR3 protein: CASSYEADYGYTF; CDR3 DNA: TGTGCCAGCAGTTACGAGGCTGACTATGGCTACACCTTC
V gene: TRBV6-5; clone size: -; J gene: TRBJ2-5; D gene: TRBD1; CDR3 protein: CASSWTGGETQYF; CDR3 DNA: TGTGCCAGCAGTTGGACAGGGGGAGAGACCCAGTACTTC
V gene: TRBV2; clone size: few; J gene: TRBJ1-3; D gene: -; CDR3 protein: CASSANRAASGNTIYF; CDR3 DNA: TGTGCCAGCAGCGCTAACAGGGCGGCGAGTGGAAACACCATATATTTT
V gene: TRBV7-3; clone size: -; J gene: TRBJ2-3; D gene: TRBD2; CDR3 protein: CASSSGLAVLDTQYF; CDR3 DNA: TGTGCCAGCAGCTCGGGACTAGCGGTTCTAGATACGCAGTATTTT
V gene: TRBV5-1; clone size: -; J gene: TRBJ2-4; D gene: -; CDR3 protein: CASSLGDFKNIQYF; CDR3 DNA: TGCGCCAGCAGCTTGGGGGACTTCAAAAACATTCAGTACTTC
V gene: TRBV6-1; clone size: -; J gene: TRBJ2-7; D gene: TRBD1; CDR3 protein: CAGRQGAAEQYF; CDR3 DNA: TGTGCCGGTCGACAGGGGGCGGCCGAGCAGTACTTC
V gene: TRBV5-4; clone size: -; J gene: TRBJ2-3; D gene: TRBD2; CDR3 protein: CASQVGTSGATDTQYF; CDR3 DNA: TGTGCCAGCCAGGTGGGGACTAGCGGGGCTACAGATACGCAGTATTTT
V gene: TRBV5-1; clone size: -; J gene: TRBJ2-7; D gene: TRBD1; CDR3 protein: CASRLGTGTPEQYF; CDR3 DNA: TGCGCCAGCAGGTTGGGGACAGGGACGCCCGAGCAGTACTTC
V gene: TRBV6-5; clone size: -; J gene: TRBJ2-7; D gene: -; CDR3 protein: CASSYSTSGNPYEQYF; CDR3 DNA: TGTGCCAGCAGTTACTCGACCAGCGGAAATCCCTACGAGCAGTACTTC
V gene: TRBV5-1; clone size: -; J gene: TRBJ2-5; D gene: TRBD2; CDR3 protein: CASSAGTSGGQETQYF; CDR3 DNA: TGCGCCAGCAGCGCGGGGACTAGCGGGGGCCAAGAGACCCAGTACTTC
V gene: TRBV5-1; clone size: -; J gene: TRBJ1-1; D gene: TRBD1; CDR3 protein: CASRLGQYEAFF; CDR3 DNA: TGCGCCAGCAGGCTGGGACAGTATGAAGCTTTCTTT
V gene: TRBV30; clone size: -; J gene: TRBJ1-6; D gene: -; CDR3 protein: CAWKTGPSSPLHF; CDR3 DNA: TGTGCCTGGAAAACAGGGCCAAGTTCACCCCTCCACTTT
V gene: TRBV7-2; clone size: few; J gene: TRBJ2-5; D gene: -; CDR3 protein: CASSPQGSLGETQYF; CDR3 DNA: TGTGCCAGCAGCCCCCAGGGTAGCCTAGGGGAGACCCAGTACTTC
V gene: TRBV5-1; clone size: -; J gene: TRBJ2-3; D gene: -; CDR3 protein: CASSVAPTGTDTQYF; CDR3 DNA: TGCGCCAGCAGCGTAGCACCGACAGGCACAGATACGCAGTATTTT
V gene: TRBV5-1; clone size: few; J gene: TRBJ2-1; D gene: -; CDR3 protein: CASSLAGAGREQFF; CDR3 DNA: TGCGCCAGCAGCTTGGCCGGGGCAGGGAGGGAGCAGTTCTTC
V gene: TRBV2; clone size: -; J gene: TRBJ2-3; D gene: -; CDR3 protein: CASSGLRSTDTQYF; CDR3 DNA: TGTGCCAGCAGTGGGCTCAGGAGCACAGATACGCAGTATTTT
V gene: TRBV4-2; clone size: -; J gene: TRBJ1-1; D gene: TRBD1; CDR3 protein: CASSQATGGYGTEAFF; CDR3 DNA: TGTGCCAGCAGCCAAGCGACAGGGGGCTACGGAACTGAAGCTTTCTTT
V gene: TRBV7-7; clone size: few; J gene: TRBJ2-7; D gene: -; CDR3 protein: CASSLGRRDEQYF; CDR3 DNA: TGTGCCAGCAGCTTAGGGAGGCGGGACGAGCAGTACTTC
V gene: TRBV7-6; clone size: -; J gene: TRBJ2-7; D gene: TRBD1; CDR3 protein: CASSRRTGGANIYEQYF; CDR3 DNA: TGTGCCAGCAGCCGCCGGACAGGGGGCGCGAATATCTACGAGCAGTACTTC
V gene: TRBV5-6; clone size: -; J gene: TRBJ2-1; D gene: -; CDR3 protein: CASSLKGRYNNEQFF; CDR3 DNA: TGTGCCAGCAGCTTGAAGGGGCGGTACAACAATGAGCAGTTCTTC
V gene: TRBV4-1; clone size: once; J gene: TRBJ1-6; D gene: TRBD1; CDR3 protein: CASSQEGQGYNSPLHF; CDR3 DNA: TGCGCCAGCAGCCAAGAAGGACAGGGGTATAATTCACCCCTCCACTTT
V gene: TRBV5-1; clone size: few; J gene: TRBJ1-3; D gene: TRBD1; CDR3 protein: CASSYTGVSGNTIYF; CDR3 DNA: TGCGCCAGCAGCTATACAGGGGTCTCTGGAAACACCATATATTTT
V gene: TRBV5-6; clone size: -; J gene: TRBJ2-7; D gene: TRBD2; CDR3 protein: CASSSGLAGISYEQYF; CDR3 DNA: TGTGCCAGCAGCTCTGGACTAGCGGGTATCTCCTACGAGCAGTACTTC
V gene: TRBV2; clone size: -; J gene: TRBJ2-1; D gene: TRBD2; CDR3 protein: CASSGRGEGEQFF; CDR3 DNA: TGTGCCAGCAGTGGACGGGGGGAGGGGGAGCAGTTCTTC
V gene: TRBV25-1; clone size: -; J gene: TRBJ2-1; D gene: -; CDR3 protein: CASSVVQGSVNEQFF; CDR3 DNA: TGTGCCAGCAGTGTCGTACAGGGCTCTGTCAATGAGCAGTTCTTC
V gene: TRBV7-3; clone size: -; J gene: TRBJ1-2; D gene: -; CDR3 protein: CASSLGREDVGGYTF; CDR3 DNA: TGTGCCAGCAGCTTAGGCAGGGAAGATGTGGGTGGCTACACCTTC
V gene: TRBV4-3; clone size: -; J gene: TRBJ2-7; D gene: -; CDR3 protein: CASSQDRGLPLRYEQYF; CDR3 DNA: TGCGCCAGCAGCCAAGATAGGGGACTGCCTTTGAGGTACGAGCAGTACTTC
V gene: TRBV7-7; clone size: -; J gene: TRBJ2-5; D gene: TRBD2; CDR3 protein: CASSSQLADKETQYF; CDR3 DNA: TGTGCTAGCAGCTCCCAGCTAGCGGACAAAGAGACCCAGTACTTC
V gene: TRBV6-4; clone size: -; J gene: TRBJ2-1; D gene: -; CDR3 protein: CASSSNRDAEQFF; CDR3 DNA: TGTGCCAGCAGTTCCAACAGGGACGCCGAGCAGTTCTTC